The 24 T cell receptor beta chains below all came from one sample that was sequenced in a study of blood T cell repertoires in COVID-19. TCRdb's copy holds only in-frame clones and misses some; the assay was immunoSEQ multiplex PCR. The table has 450,000 to 500,000 clones, approximately 86% seen once. Sequencing was carried out using PBMCs or T cells enriched from blood (not recorded which). The source is an older woman who had recovered from COVID-19.

This chain uses TRBV5-1 with TRBJ2-2; D may be TRBD1 (6 bases). The CDR3 runs 15 residues. V shed 3 bases and J shed 2 bases, with 11 bases lying between them. The germline V gene has CDR1 SGHRS and CDR2 YFSETQ. CDR3: CASSSQGTNTGELFF. As DNA, the CDR3 is TGCGCCAGCAGCTCACAGGGCACTAACACCGGGGAGCTGTTTTTT.

V is TRBV19 and J is TRBJ1-2; 9 bases are a match to TRBD1. The germline gives CDR1 LNHDA, CDR2 SQIVND (reference sequence). The CDR3 is 15 amino acids. V gave up 4 bases and J gave up 4 bases; unmatched junction bases: 7. The CDR3 region is CASSTVRQGGYGYTF. CDR3 nucleotides: TGTGCCAGTAGTACCGTGCGACAGGGGGGCTATGGCTACACCTTC.

The chain has TRBV10-3 and TRBJ1-3, with a possible D match to TRBD1 (6 bases). Between the trimmed V and J ends, which lost 2 bases and 0 bases, there was a span of 11 bases. This CDR3 is 16 amino acids long. Germline V gene lookup returns CDR1 ENHRY and CDR2 SYGVKD. In DNA, the CDR3 is TGTGCCATCAGTGAGACAGGGTGGAGCTCTGGAAACACCATATATTTT. Translation gives CAISETGWSSGNTIYF.

The genes are TRBV6-5 and TRBJ1-5; a possible D gene is TRBD1 (6 bases). The CDR3 totals 14 residues. The germline V gene encodes CDR1 MNHEY and CDR2 SVGAGI. The V end lost 5 bases, the J end lost 2 bases, and 10 bases lay between the germline ends. The CDR3 nucleotides read TGTGCCAGCAGTCAGACAGGAGGCAATCAGCCCCAGCATTTT. Translated, it gives CASSQTGGNQPQHF.

As DNA, the CDR3 is TGTGCCAGCAGTTACGCAGCGGGGGGCTCCTACGAGCAGTACTTC. Its translation: CASSYAAGGSYEQYF. V and J are TRBV6-5 and TRBJ2-7, with 9 bases matching TRBD2. V lost 2 bases, J lost 0 bases, and 2 bases stayed unmatched. Germline V CDR1 and CDR2: MNHEY, SVGAGI. There are 15 residues in the CDR3.

This chain links TRBV6-5 with TRBJ2-3; no firm D call. V was pared by 0 bases and J by 2 bases, with 3 bases between. Looked up from germline, CDR1 is MNHEY and CDR2 is SVGAGI. The CDR3 length is 13 residues. DNA of the CDR3: TGTGCCAGCAGTTACTCGGCCACAGATACGCAGTATTTT. Its protein is CASSYSATDTQYF.

This clone was seen a few times. The rearrangement uses TRBV11-2 and TRBJ2-7; a possible D gene is TRBD1 (5 bases). The CDR3 consists of 14 residues. V lost 6 bases and J 2 bases, leaving 14 bases between the germline ends. The V gene's germline CDR1 is SGHAT and CDR2 FQNNGV. CDR3 loop: CASRPRDRPYEQYV. The CDR3 DNA reads as TGTGCCAGCAGACCCCGAGACAGACCCTACGAGCAGTACGTC.

In its sample, this clone was seen once. The genes are TRBV9 and TRBJ1-3; D gene unclear. Trimming shortened V by 1 base and J by 1 base, and 6 bases separated the two germline ends. This CDR3 is built from 14 residues. From germline, CDR1 is SGDLS and CDR2 YYNGEE. CDR3 nucleotides: TGTGCCAGCAGCGTATGGGAGTCTGGAAACACCATATATTTT. It yields the protein CASSVWESGNTIYF.

V and J are TRBV2 and TRBJ1-3; D is perhaps TRBD1 (5 bases). The CDR3 contains 15 residues. Germline CDR1 and CDR2: SNHLY and FYNNEI. With 3 bases removed from V and 2 bases from J, the gap between germline ends came to 11 bases. This CDR3 reads CASSEGGLAGNTIYF. The CDR3, as DNA: TGTGCCAGCAGTGAGGGGGGGTTGGCTGGAAACACCATATATTTT.

The rearrangement joins TRBV24-1 to TRBJ2-1; D may be TRBD2 (5 bases). Per the germline V gene, CDR1 is KGHDR and CDR2 is SFDVKD. Between the trimmed V and J ends, which lost 0 bases and 9 bases, there was a span of 8 bases. This CDR3 spans 13 amino acids. The CDR3 DNA sequence: TGTGCCACCAGTGATTTGCAAGGGAGTGAGCAGTTCTTC. This gives the protein CATSDLQGSEQFF.

The chain carries TRBV9 and TRBJ1-3, with 8 bases lining up with TRBD1. The CDR3 contains 16 residues. Germline CDR1 reads SGDLS; CDR2 reads YYNGEE. The trim removed 2 bases at V and 3 bases at J, leaving 7 bases unmatched. The CDR3 DNA sequence: TGTGCCAGCAGCGTCGACCTGGGACAGGTTGGAAACACCATATATTTT. Amino acids: CASSVDLGQVGNTIYF. Supplemented by reference TRBV9 and TRBJ1-3, the full variable domain reads DSGVTQTPKHLITATGQRVTLRCSPRSGDLSVYWYQQSLDQGLQFLIQYYNGEERAKGNILERFSAQQFPDLHSELNLSSLELGDSALYFCASSVDLGQVGNTIYFGEGSWLTVV.

Of note for this clone: Other nucleotide sequences in the sample specify the same CDR3. This chain joins TRBV5-1 and TRBJ2-2; maybe TRBD1 (5 bases). The CDR3 is made up of 14 amino acids. V lost 2 bases and J 2 bases, leaving 7 bases between the germline ends. CDR1 SGHRS and CDR2 YFSETQ come from the germline V gene. This CDR3 reads CASSFDRNTGELFF. The CDR3 coding sequence is TGCGCCAGCAGCTTCGACAGAAACACCGGGGAGCTGTTTTTT.

The V gene is TRBV10-3, the J gene TRBJ1-1; a weak D match, TRBD1 (5 bases). V lost 10 bases and J lost 0, with 21 bases in between. The CDR3 covers 16 residues. The germline V gene encodes CDR1 ENHRY and CDR2 SYGVKD. As DNA, the CDR3 is TGTGCCACCCTTCCCTGGGGGGAAATGATGAACACTGAAGCTTTCTTT. This encodes CATLPWGEMMNTEAFF.

The CDR3 DNA follows: TGTGCCAGCAGCAGTACAGTATATAATTCACCCCTCCACTTT. The encoded protein is CASSSTVYNSPLHF. The genes are TRBV6-4 and TRBJ1-6; D gene unclear. This CDR3 spans 14 amino acids. Germline CDR1 MRHNA, CDR2 SNTAGT. V dropped 6 bases and J dropped 4 bases, with 10 bases sitting between them.

This clone was counted once. The chain recombines TRBV24-1 with TRBJ2-3, with TRBD2 matching over 7 bases. The CDR3 covers 15 residues. V lost 3 bases, J lost 8 bases, and 10 bases stayed unmatched. Germline CDR1 KGHDR, CDR2 SFDVKD. CDR3 nucleotides: TGTGCCACCAGTGATGGGCAGGGCACGGGGGGTACGCAGTATTTT. Translation gives CATSDGQGTGGTQYF.

This clone appeared a single time. The chain links TRBV2 to TRBJ2-2, with 9 bases lining up with TRBD2. Trimming removed 7 bases from V and 3 bases from J; junction bases left unmatched: 9. This CDR3 contains 16 residues. CDR1 and CDR2 from the germline V gene are SNHLY and FYNNEI. CDR3 residues: CASKASSGDYTGELFF. The CDR3 nucleotides read TGTGCCAGCAAGGCCTCTAGCGGGGATTACACCGGGGAGCTGTTTTTT.

V gene TRBV29-1 combines with J gene TRBJ2-1; 8 nucleotides line up with TRBD1. The CDR3 totals 14 residues. Losses at the gene ends were 3 bases for V and 4 bases for J; bases not matched to a gene: 5. Germline CDR1 and CDR2: SQVTM and ANQGSEA. CDR3 nucleotide sequence: TGCAGCGTTGATGACAGGGGTGATTACAATGAGCAGTTCTTC. Residues: CSVDDRGDYNEQFF.

The chain employs TRBV18 and TRBJ1-6; D is perhaps TRBD1 (6 bases). V was pared by 2 bases and J by 5 bases, with 13 bases between. CDR1 is KGHSH and CDR2 is LQKENI in the germline V gene. This CDR3 has 16 amino acids. CDR3 in amino acids: CASSPTTGINNSPLHF. The CDR3, as DNA: TGTGCCAGCTCACCAACAACAGGGATCAATAATTCACCCCTCCACTTT.

The rearrangement joins TRBV2 to TRBJ2-1, with TRBD2 as a possible D gene (5 bases). CDR3 length: 13 residues. Per germline, CDR1 SNHLY and CDR2 FYNNEI. V was trimmed by 11 bases and J by 2 bases, leaving 13 bases between them. CDR3 in DNA: TGTGCCGTTAGCAGCGGAACCTACAATGAGCAGTTCTTC. It is translated as CAVSSGTYNEQFF.

The chain links TRBV24-1 to TRBJ1-2; no clear D gene. With 4 bases removed from V and 3 bases from J, the gap between germline ends came to 14 bases. Germline V gives CDR1 KGHDR, CDR2 SFDVKD. This CDR3 has 15 residues. CDR3 DNA sequence: TGTGCCACCAGTGACCCTGGGCAGACACACTATGGCTACACCTTC. This gives the protein CATSDPGQTHYGYTF.

V and J are TRBV6-5 and TRBJ1-2; 10 bases fit TRBD1. The V gene's germline CDR1 is MNHEY and CDR2 SVGAGI. J was trimmed by 7 bases and V by 6 bases; bases with no gene match: 8. The CDR3 runs to 14 residues. The CDR3 protein is CASSSTGGSGGYTF. CDR3 in DNA: TGTGCCAGCAGCTCGACAGGGGGCTCGGGTGGCTACACCTTC.

The rearrangement uses TRBV11-3 and TRBJ2-3, with 7 bases aligning to TRBD1. CDR1 is SGHNT and CDR2 is YENEEA in the germline V gene. The CDR3 runs 14 residues. V gave up 5 bases and J gave up 2 bases; unmatched junction bases: 4. CDR3 region: CASSRDSNTDTQYF. CDR3 in DNA: TGTGCCAGCAGCCGGGACAGCAACACAGATACGCAGTATTTT.

The J gene is TRBJ2-1, the V gene TRBV5-1; D remains ambiguous. The CDR3 spans 12 residues. The ends were cut back, 1 base at V and 10 bases at J, with 9 bases in the middle. Looked up from germline, CDR1 is SGHRS and CDR2 is YFSETQ. CDR3 in amino acids: CASSLTPGEQFF. The CDR3 DNA follows: TGCGCCAGCAGCTTGACCCCCGGGGAGCAGTTCTTC.

The chain links TRBV10-2 to TRBJ2-2; 7 nucleotides align to TRBD1. Trimming at V came to 4 bases and at J to 9 bases, leaving 5 bases not matched to a gene. Germline CDR1 is WSHSY and CDR2 is SAAADI. The CDR3 is 13 amino acids. CDR3 nucleotides: TGCGCCAGCAGTGGAGGGGGCAGGAGGGAGCTGTTTTTT. Translation: CASSGGGRRELFF.